This passage covers 30 T cell receptor beta chains from one sample sequenced in a study of T cells in localized non-small cell lung cancer. Profiled with immunoSEQ multiplex PCR; TCRdb holds only in-frame clones, not every one. The table has approximately 13,000 clones, over 75% seen once. The sample consisted of peripheral blood, taken before any cancer treatment. All receptors derive from a male donor older than 55 with stage I lung adenocarcinoma.

The rearrangement links TRBV29-1 to TRBJ2-3; 7 bases are shared with TRBD2. After removal of 3 bases from V and 0 bases from J, the junction contained 24 bases not matched to a gene. Germline V gives CDR1 SQVTM, CDR2 ANQGSEA. The length of the CDR3 is 21 residues. The CDR3 DNA reads TGCAGCGTTGACGGAGCGGGGTCGGGGGGAATCAGTAGCCCTAGCACAGATACGCAGTATTTT. This sequence encodes CSVDGAGSGGISSPSTDTQYF.

CDR3 nucleotides: TGTGCCAGCAGTTACGAAGGAAAGGGACAGCAGGGGCTGTTTTTT. It yields the protein CASSYEGKGQQGLFF. This chain joins TRBV6-6 and TRBJ2-2, with 7 bases identical to TRBD1. This CDR3 spans 15 amino acids. Germline V gene data show CDR1 as MNHNY and CDR2 as SVGAGI (reference sequence). V shed 2 bases, J shed 13 bases, and the junction held 13 bases outside the gene matches.

The chain uses TRBV6-6 and TRBJ1-3; tentative D call: TRBD1 (6 bases). This CDR3 contains 14 residues. Looked up from germline, CDR1 is MNHNY and CDR2 is SVGAGI (reference sequence). Trimming left V 3 bases short and J 7 bases short, with 13 bases between. The CDR3 sequence is CASSYTGIPNTIYF. The CDR3 nucleotides are TGTGCCAGCAGTTATACAGGGATTCCGAACACCATATATTTT.

The genes are TRBV29-1 and TRBJ2-4; the D is unclear. CDR3 length equals 13 residues. CDR1 and CDR2 (germline): SQVTM, ANQGSEA. V was clipped by 5 bases and J by 0 bases, with 8 bases between them. The CDR3 loop is CSVLQLAKNIQYF. For the CDR3, the DNA is TGCAGCGTTTTACAGCTAGCCAAAAACATTCAGTACTTC.

CDR3 DNA: TGTGCCTGGGGCCAGGGAACCGGGGAGCTGTTTTTT. Protein product: CAWGQGTGELFF. This rearrangement joins TRBV30 to TRBJ2-2; D may be TRBD1 (5 bases). The CDR3 is made up of 12 amino acids. CDR1 is GTSNPN and CDR2 is SVGIG in the germline V gene (reference sequence). V gave up 5 bases and J gave up 5 bases, with 9 bases separating them.

The chain recombines TRBV7-9 with TRBJ1-3, with a weak D call TRBD1 (6 bases). CDR3 length equals 14 residues. The germline CDR1 and CDR2 sequences are SEHNR and FQNEAQ (reference sequence). The ends were cut back, 4 bases at V and 4 bases at J, with 11 bases in the middle. CDR3 loop: CASSYRVAGNTIYF. CDR3 bases: TGTGCCAGCAGCTACAGGGTAGCCGGAAACACCATATATTTT.

V gene TRBV15 combines with J gene TRBJ1-4; D may be TRBD1 (5 bases). Per germline, CDR1 LNHNV and CDR2 YYDKDF (reference sequence). This CDR3 spans 17 amino acids. With 1 base removed from V and 4 bases from J, the gap between germline ends came to 16 bases. DNA of the CDR3: TGTGCCACCAGCAGAGCGGCGGGTTGGGGGGGTAATGAAAAACTGTTTTTT. Protein sequence: CATSRAAGWGGNEKLFF.

The chain uses TRBV5-1 and TRBJ2-7; D not certain. Trimming cost V 1 base and J 3 bases, with 8 bases left between them. Germline V CDR1 and CDR2: SGHRS, YFSETQ. The CDR3 loop spans 13 amino acids. CDR3 DNA: TGCGCCAGCAGCTTGATTAACGACTACGAGCAGTACTTC. Translated: CASSLINDYEQYF.

The J gene is TRBJ1-1, the V gene TRBV6-5; D uncertain. This CDR3 region has 15 residues. Germline V lookup: CDR1 MNHEY, CDR2 SVGAGI. The V and J ends lost 3 bases and 3 bases respectively, with 14 bases between them. DNA of the CDR3: TGTGCCAGCAGTTATCACAACCTGGGGTACACTGAAGCTTTCTTT. It is translated as CASSYHNLGYTEAFF.

The chain recombines TRBV27 with TRBJ2-7, with D possibly being TRBD2 (6 bases). Trimming took off 2 bases at V and 0 bases at J, with 8 bases between the two ends. The CDR3 covers 14 residues. Germline V CDR1 and CDR2: MNHEY, SMNVEV (reference sequence). CDR3 protein: CASSLGRGSYEQYF. CDR3 coding DNA: TGTGCCAGCAGTTTAGGGCGGGGCTCCTACGAGCAGTACTTC.

The gene calls are TRBV7-9 and TRBJ2-3; D is unclear. The CDR3 is 13 residues long. Germline V lookup: CDR1 SEHNR, CDR2 FQNEAQ (reference sequence). Trimming stripped 5 bases from V and 2 bases from J, with 8 bases between. Here the CDR3 DNA reads TGTGCCAGCAGCCACTCGAACACAGATACGCAGTATTTT. It specifies CASSHSNTDTQYF.

Concerning this clone itself: The conserved phenylalanine or tryptophan is not found at the CDR3 terminus, so this likely reflects a read error. No DNA is shown, since the ends of the CDR3 on it are uncertain; the CDR3 is the one TCRdb lists. The chain uses TRBV21-1 and TRBJ1-2. TRBV21-1 is a pseudogene. The CDR3 adds up to 9 amino acids, both ends counted. CDR3 sequence reads: CASSKKDEP.

The chain uses TRBV11-2 and TRBJ1-1, with a tentative D call TRBD1 (6 bases). CDR1 and CDR2 (germline): SGHAT, FQNNGV. The CDR3 runs to 14 residues. V shed 7 bases and J shed 0 bases, with 12 bases lying between them. The CDR3 DNA sequence: TGTGCCAGCAACCCTACAGGGATGAACACTGAAGCTTTCTTT. Translated, it gives CASNPTGMNTEAFF.

The chain links TRBV28 to TRBJ1-2, with D perhaps matching TRBD1 (5 bases). This CDR3 has 13 residues. Trimming took 3 bases from V and 1 from J, leaving 6 bases between them. The germline V gene has CDR1 MDHEN and CDR2 SYDVKM. The CDR3 loop reads CASSFRVNYGYTF. CDR3 nucleotide sequence: TGTGCCAGCAGTTTCAGGGTTAACTATGGCTACACCTTC.

This clone came up once. The chain links TRBV6-4 to TRBJ1-5; the D gene is possibly TRBD1 (5 bases). Trimming pared 8 bases from V and 6 bases from J, leaving 11 bases between. The CDR3 length is 12 residues. Germline loops: CDR1 MRHNA, CDR2 SNTAGT. DNA for the CDR3: TGTGCCAGCCCCCAGGGCGGTCAGCCCCAGCATTTT. It translates to CASPQGGQPQHF.

The J gene is TRBJ1-6, the V gene TRBV7-8; a possible D gene is TRBD1 (5 bases). V was clipped by 1 base and J by 11 bases, with 9 bases between them. Germline V gene data show CDR1 as SGHVS and CDR2 as FQNEAQ. The CDR3 has 13 amino acids. The CDR3 region is CASSLGGGTPLHF. CDR3 nucleotides: TGTGCCAGCAGCTTAGGGGGGGGGACACCCCTCCACTTT.

The V gene is TRBV7-7, the J gene TRBJ2-2, with a possible D match to TRBD1 (5 bases). V lost 1 base to trimming and J lost 1 base, with 10 bases between them. This CDR3 contains 16 residues. Germline assignment: CDR1 SSHAT and CDR2 FNYEAQ (reference sequence). In nucleotides, the CDR3 is TGTGCCAGCAGCTTAGGCCAGGGCCAGAACACCGGGGAGCTGTTTTTT. It is translated as CASSLGQGQNTGELFF.

This clone was seen a single time. The chain recombines TRBV6-5 with TRBJ2-1; unclear D gene. Looked up from germline, CDR1 is MNHEY and CDR2 is SVGAGI. The V end lost 0 bases, the J end lost 0 bases, and 3 bases lay between the germline ends. The CDR3 is made up of 14 amino acids. For the CDR3, the DNA is TGTGCCAGCAGTTACTCCTCCTCCTACAATGAGCAGTTCTTC. The encoded protein is CASSYSSSYNEQFF.

A single count supports this clone. This rearrangement joins TRBV6-5 to TRBJ2-5, with TRBD1 identical over 7 bases. V lost 6 bases and J lost 11; bases outside the gene matches: 12. CDR1 and CDR2 from the germline V gene are MNHEY and SVGAGI. This CDR3 comprises 13 residues. CDR3 sequence: CASRLRPQTGQYF. CDR3 nucleotides: TGTGCCAGCAGACTCCGGCCCCAGACAGGGCAGTACTTC.

This clone was counted a few times. This chain joins TRBV7-3 and TRBJ2-7, with D maybe TRBD2 (5 bases). Between the trimmed V and J ends, which lost 2 bases and 6 bases, there was a span of 11 bases. Germline CDR1 reads SGHTA; CDR2 reads FQGTGA. The CDR3 covers 13 residues. The CDR3 nucleotides read TGTGCCAGCAGCTTAGTGGGGAGTGGCGAGCAGTACTTC. Translation gives CASSLVGSGEQYF.

The V and J genes are TRBV7-2 and TRBJ2-4; D not certain. CDR1 SGHTA and CDR2 FQGNSA come from the germline V gene. CDR3 length equals 13 residues. Trimming left V 1 base short and J 6 bases short, with 7 bases between. The CDR3 spells CASSLENGNIQYF. CDR3 DNA: TGTGCCAGCAGCTTAGAAAATGGAAACATTCAGTACTTC.

V gene TRBV28 combines with J gene TRBJ1-6; unclear D gene. This CDR3 has 15 residues. Trimming stripped 5 bases from V and 4 bases from J, with 12 bases between. Germline V gene lookup returns CDR1 MDHEN and CDR2 SYDVKM. The CDR3 DNA sequence: TGTGCCAGCAGTCCCCCAGTTCATTATAATTCACCCCTCCACTTT. Amino acid sequence: CASSPPVHYNSPLHF.

The rearrangement joins TRBV2 to TRBJ2-3, with D uncertain. Germline values: CDR1 SNHLY, CDR2 FYNNEI. The CDR3 is 13 amino acids. The germline V and J ends were trimmed by 5 bases and 1 base, with 7 bases remaining between them. The CDR3 coding sequence is TGTGCCAGCAGTTTAGAGGGCACAGATACGCAGTATTTT. It codes for CASSLEGTDTQYF.

V usage is TRBV27 and J usage is TRBJ1-2; D uncertain. CDR1 and CDR2 from the germline V gene are MNHEY and SMNVEV (reference sequence). V was pared by 6 bases and J by 5 bases, with 10 bases between. The CDR3 runs to 12 residues. The CDR3 DNA is TGTGCCAGCAGAAGCGGGATTTATGGCTACACCTTC. Amino acids: CASRSGIYGYTF.

This clone was detected only a few times. The V gene is TRBV19, the J gene TRBJ1-2, with no clear D. The germline V and J ends were trimmed by 2 bases and 7 bases, with 11 bases remaining between them. CDR3 length: 13 residues. Germline lookup yields CDR1 LNHDA and CDR2 SQIVND (reference sequence). Written as DNA, the CDR3 is TGTGCCAGTAGTATAAATGACGGTGGTGGCTACACCTTC. It encodes CASSINDGGGYTF.

The chain carries TRBV5-8 and TRBJ2-2, with D unresolved. Germline V gives CDR1 SGHTS, CDR2 YDEGEE. This CDR3 contains 17 residues. V dropped 2 bases and J dropped 0 bases, with 14 bases sitting between them. The CDR3 sequence: CASSFSGRFANTGELFF. CDR3 nucleotide sequence: TGTGCCAGCAGCTTTTCGGGTAGATTCGCGAACACCGGGGAGCTGTTTTTT.

This clone was found once. The chain is built from TRBV28 and TRBJ2-4, with 8 bases that match TRBD1. The germline CDR1 and CDR2 sequences are MDHEN and SYDVKM. J was trimmed by 7 bases and V by 8 bases; bases with no gene match: 13. This CDR3 spans 15 amino acids. CDR3 protein: CASGPRGQGSNIQYF. The CDR3 DNA reads TGTGCCAGCGGTCCCCGTGGACAGGGTTCGAACATTCAGTACTTC.

The chain combines TRBV5-6 with TRBJ1-2; D is ambiguous. Germline V gene lookup returns CDR1 SGHDT and CDR2 YYEEEE. This CDR3 contains 15 residues. With 2 bases removed from V and 3 bases from J, the gap between germline ends came to 14 bases. The CDR3 is CASSFGRERDYGYTF. Here the CDR3 DNA reads TGTGCCAGCAGCTTCGGCCGAGAGCGCGACTATGGCTACACCTTC.

V and J are TRBV7-9 and TRBJ2-2; D uncertain. Germline CDR1 reads SEHNR; CDR2 reads FQNEAQ (reference sequence). The CDR3 is made up of 12 amino acids. V was cut by 2 bases and J by 7 bases, with 5 bases left in between. The CDR3 DNA sequence: TGTGCCAGCAGCTTACAAAGCGGGGAGCTGTTTTTT. As protein: CASSLQSGELFF.

This chain uses TRBV7-2 with TRBJ2-2; D is unresolved. The germline V and J ends were trimmed by 5 bases and 5 bases, with 12 bases remaining between them. CDR1 is SGHTA and CDR2 is FQGNSA in the germline V gene. The CDR3 length is 14 residues. CDR3 coding DNA: TGTGCCAGCAGCACACCGCGACCGACCGGGGAGCTGTTTTTT. Translation gives CASSTPRPTGELFF.